Each of the 18 T cell receptor beta chains below was sequenced from the same sample in a study of identical twins. TCRdb passed the 5' RACE reads through MiXCR, listing each CDR3 protein once. This sample has 500,000 to 550,000 distinct CDR3 sequences, with roughly a fifth found just once. These data also featured in a second study, about T cells expressing NK-cell markers.

The sequenced material came from CD4+ T cells sorted from blood. Receptor source: a woman younger than 30 in good health.

The chain combines TRBV7-3 with TRBJ2-2; 7 bases match TRBD1. Germline values: CDR1 SGHTA, CDR2 FQGTGA. CDR3 size: 16 residues. Losses at the gene ends were 4 bases for V and 6 bases for J; bases not matched to a gene: 11. In DNA, the CDR3 is TGTGCCAGCAGCTCCACAGGGGTTCGGGTCGCCGGGGAGCTGTTTTTT. As protein: CASSSTGVRVAGELFF.

This clonotype was seen a few times. The V gene is TRBV9, the J gene TRBJ1-6; unclear D gene. This CDR3 comprises 15 residues. V lost 4 bases to trimming and J lost 6 bases, with 14 bases between them. The germline V gene encodes CDR1 SGDLS and CDR2 YYNGEE. CDR3 nucleotides: TGTGCCAGCAGCCCCGGACGGCAGCCTAATTCACCCCTCCACTTT. It codes for CASSPGRQPNSPLHF.

CDR3 DNA: TGTGCCACCAGTGACCCGGTGCTAGCGGGGAATGAGCAGTTCTTC. The encoded protein is CATSDPVLAGNEQFF. This rearrangement joins TRBV24-1 to TRBJ2-1; 9 bases are shared with TRBD2. The CDR3 loop spans 15 amino acids. V dropped 4 bases and J dropped 7; count of bases not matched to a gene: 7. The germline V gene has CDR1 KGHDR and CDR2 SFDVKD.

The chain combines TRBV7-3 with TRBJ2-5, with TRBD2 matching over 9 bases. The length of the CDR3 is 15 residues. Germline V gives CDR1 SGHTA, CDR2 FQGTGA. The J segment lost 2 bases and the V segment lost 8 bases, leaving 9 bases of the junction unmatched. CDR3 protein: CASGPSGNTQETQYF. DNA for the CDR3: TGTGCCAGCGGACCTAGCGGGAACACTCAAGAGACCCAGTACTTC.

The rearrangement joins TRBV29-1 to TRBJ2-7; D possibly corresponds to TRBD2 (5 bases). Germline CDR1 SQVTM, CDR2 ANQGSEA. This CDR3 is 12 amino acids long. The V end lost 4 bases, the J end lost 2 bases, and 9 bases lay between the germline ends. The chain's CDR3 is CSVGTGTYEQYF. CDR3 bases: TGCAGCGTTGGGACTGGAACCTACGAGCAGTACTTC.

The chain links TRBV20-1 to TRBJ2-2, with unresolved D. Trimming removed 7 bases at V and 0 bases at J, with 12 bases between. The germline CDR1 and CDR2 sequences are DFQATT and SNEGSKA (reference sequence). The CDR3 is 14 residues long. The CDR3 loop reads CSVQLNANTGELFF. The CDR3, as DNA: TGCAGTGTCCAGCTCAACGCGAACACCGGGGAGCTGTTTTTT.

The chain is built from TRBV16 and TRBJ2-7; possible D gene TRBD2, 6 bases. This CDR3 spans 12 amino acids. V lost 5 bases to trimming and J lost 8 bases, with 13 bases between them. Germline lookup yields CDR1 KGHSY and CDR2 FQNENV. The chain's CDR3 is CASSRFGLQQYF. CDR3 bases: TGTGCCAGCAGCAGATTTGGACTACAGCAGTACTTC.

This sequence joins TRBV6-1 and TRBJ2-6; D not certain. The ends were cut back, 5 bases at V and 0 bases at J, with 5 bases in the middle. The CDR3 contains 14 residues. Germline assignment: CDR1 MNHNS and CDR2 SASEGT. The CDR3 is CASSTNSGANVLTF. DNA for the CDR3: TGTGCCAGCAGTACCAACTCTGGGGCCAACGTCCTGACTTTC.

This clonotype was picked up a small number of times. V usage is TRBV10-3 and J usage is TRBJ1-1, with D possibly matching TRBD1 (6 bases). This CDR3 has 14 residues. CDR1 ENHRY and CDR2 SYGVKD come from the germline V gene. Trimming shortened V by 6 bases and J by 0 bases, and 11 bases separated the two germline ends. The CDR3 sequence is CAISPDRLNTEAFF. The CDR3 DNA reads as TGTGCCATCAGCCCGGACAGACTGAACACTGAAGCTTTCTTT.

This clonotype occurred many times. A read error may produce the germline difference seen at one junction end. This sequence joins TRBV7-2 and TRBJ2-3; 9 bases agree with TRBD2. This CDR3 has 13 amino acids. Germline V gene data show CDR1 as SGHTA and CDR2 as FQGNSA. CDR3 nucleotide sequence: TGTGCCAGCAGCCTCCTCGGGCGGGAGGGCCTCCATTTT. Its translation is CASSLLGREGLHF.

The chain has TRBV7-8 and TRBJ2-6; D may correspond to TRBD1 or TRBD2 (5 bases each). Trimming pared 3 bases from V and 4 bases from J, leaving 10 bases between. The CDR3 sequence is 15 residues long. Germline-derived CDR1 and CDR2 are SGHVS and FQNEAQ. CDR3 DNA sequence: TGTGCCAGCAGCTTGCCGGGGCGGGGGGCCAACGTCCTGACTTTC. It yields the protein CASSLPGRGANVLTF.

This clonotype was counted ten times or more. The gene calls are TRBV5-5 and TRBJ2-2, with 8 bases matching TRBD1. Germline CDR1 reads SGHKS; CDR2 reads YYEKEE (reference sequence). V lost 4 bases to trimming and J lost 2 bases; unmatched junction nucleotides: 10. This CDR3 is built from 17 residues. CDR3 in amino acids: CASSAYGQGDNTGELFF. CDR3 nucleotides: TGTGCCAGCAGCGCATATGGACAGGGAGACAACACCGGGGAGCTGTTTTTT.

This clonotype showed up just a few times. This chain uses TRBV6-5 with TRBJ2-7; D gene ambiguous. CDR1 and CDR2 from the germline V gene are MNHEY and SVGAGI. V was cut by 2 bases and J by 10 bases, with 21 bases left in between. This CDR3 has 15 residues. Here the CDR3 DNA reads TGTGCCAGCAGTTACGGCCCCAATCGGGCGGTACATCAGTACTTC. Its translation is CASSYGPNRAVHQYF.

The rearrangement joins TRBV20-1 to TRBJ2-3; 11 bases are a match to TRBD2. This CDR3 region has 17 residues. Germline V gives CDR1 DFQATT, CDR2 SNEGSKA (reference sequence). J gave up 1 base and V 3 bases, and 9 bases lay outside the gene matches. In DNA, the CDR3 is TGCAGTGCTAGCCCCACTAGCGGGAGATTTGGCACAGATACGCAGTATTTT. Its protein is CSASPTSGRFGTDTQYF.

This clonotype has a handful of counts. The rearrangement uses TRBV20-1 and TRBJ2-5; D may be TRBD2 (5 bases). The CDR3 is 11 residues long. The germline V gene encodes CDR1 DFQATT and CDR2 SNEGSKA (reference sequence). V was trimmed by 6 bases and J by 5 bases, leaving 10 bases between them. The CDR3 reads CSAASGETQYF. The DNA of the CDR3 is TGCAGTGCGGCCTCGGGGGAGACCCAGTACTTC.

This clonotype was detected only a few times. This chain joins TRBV11-2 and TRBJ1-1; D might be TRBD1 (6 bases). Germline CDR1 and CDR2: SGHAT and FQNNGV. This CDR3 is built from 14 residues. V dropped 2 bases and J dropped 1 base, with 8 bases sitting between them. The CDR3: CASSLQQGNTEAFF. The DNA for the CDR3 is TGTGCCAGCAGCTTACAACAGGGGAACACTGAAGCTTTCTTT.

The chain carries TRBV2 and TRBJ1-4, with TRBD1 matching 8 bases. The V segment lost 4 bases and the J segment 0 bases; nucleotides outside the gene matches: 7. The CDR3 is 17 residues long. Germline CDR1 reads SNHLY; CDR2 reads FYNNEI. CDR3 in amino acids: CASSVPDRVSTNEKLFF. The CDR3 DNA reads as TGTGCCAGCAGTGTCCCGGACAGGGTCTCAACTAATGAAAAACTGTTTTTT.

The V and J genes are TRBV20-1 and TRBJ2-7, with TRBD1 identical over 12 bases. Losses at the gene ends were 3 bases for V and 12 bases for J; bases not matched to a gene: 9. Germline CDR1 DFQATT, CDR2 SNEGSKA (reference sequence). The CDR3 sequence is 13 residues long. The CDR3 bases are TGCAGTGCTAGGGGACAGGGGGCATTTTTTGGGTACTTC. Translating it yields CSARGQGAFFGYF.